What follows are 16 T cell receptor beta chains derived from one specimen sequenced in a study of vaccination effects on CD4 cells after COVID-19. This table comes from immunoSEQ multiplex PCR, and its TCRdb copy is limited to in-frame clones, with some not included. The data show about 41,000 clones, roughly two thirds seen once. These receptors' targets are unknown. Prior to sequencing, the ViraFEST assay stimulated PBMC with viral peptide pools, which expanded the antigen-specific CD4+ T cells. The authors isolated CD4+ T cells after around 10 days of culture. Nucleocapsid antibodies were negative in the vaccine recipients, who had never had SARS-CoV-2 infection. Here the sequenced sample was CD4+ T cells from PBMCs cultured with HCoV-OC43 spike peptides, taken before COVID-19 vaccination. Stated subset: HCoV-OC43 spike overlapping peptide pool stimulation. These receptor sequences come from a human donor who received a COVID-19 vaccine.

The chain joins TRBV18 to TRBJ1-2; 7 positions match TRBD1. Germline CDR1 KGHSH, CDR2 LQKENI. The CDR3 consists of 14 residues. V was pared by 6 bases and J by 4 bases, with 8 bases of the junction left unmatched. The CDR3 loop is CASSRREGAYGYTF. The CDR3 region has the DNA TGTGCCAGCTCGAGAAGAGAGGGGGCCTATGGCTACACCTTC.

V gene TRBV12-3 or TRBV12-4 combines with J gene TRBJ2-7; D is ambiguous. Deletions cut 6 bases from V and 0 bases from J, with 9 bases between. The CDR3 covers 13 residues. The CDR3 loop reads CASSPPGSYEQYF. DNA of the CDR3: TGTGCCAGCAGCCCCCCCGGCTCCTACGAGCAGTACTTC.

The chain has TRBV7-2 and TRBJ1-5; the D is unclear. The length of the CDR3 is 14 residues. Trimming left V 3 bases short and J 7 bases short, with 13 bases between. CDR1 is SGHTA, CDR2 FQGNSA, per germline. This CDR3 is CASSLDQARQPQHF. The DNA of the CDR3 is TGTGCCAGCAGCTTGGACCAGGCTCGCCAGCCCCAGCATTTT.

The genes are TRBV7-2 and TRBJ1-1; D is unresolved. The V end was cut by 2 bases, the J end by 6 bases, with 13 bases between. The CDR3 covers 14 residues. Per germline, CDR1 SGHTA and CDR2 FQGNSA. The CDR3 DNA reads TGTGCCAGCAGCTTAACTATTATGGAGGCTGAAGCTTTCTTT. Amino acids: CASSLTIMEAEAFF.

The V and J genes are TRBV6-5 and TRBJ2-3; D is uncertain. The germline CDR1 and CDR2 sequences are MNHEY and SVGAGI. The CDR3 spans 11 residues. V shed 6 bases and J shed 3 bases, with 4 bases lying between them. The CDR3, as DNA: TGTGCCAGCAGGGTTACAGATACGCAGTATTTT. Translated, it gives CASRVTDTQYF.

The chain links TRBV7-9 to TRBJ1-1, with no clear D. CDR3 length: 12 amino acids. Germline-derived CDR1 and CDR2 are SEHNR and FQNEAQ (reference sequence). With 0 bases removed from V and 9 bases from J, the gap between germline ends came to 8 bases. The CDR3 reads CASSLAQGQAFF. CDR3 sequence (DNA): TGTGCCAGCAGCTTAGCGCAAGGGCAAGCTTTCTTT.

The chain joins TRBV11-2 to TRBJ2-2, with 13 bases fitting TRBD2. The CDR3 contains 15 residues. Germline V lookup: CDR1 SGHAT, CDR2 FQNNGV. Trimming cost V 7 bases and J 7 bases; bases outside gene matches: 6. CDR3 amino acids: CASTLGLAGIGELFF. The CDR3 nucleotides are TGTGCCAGCACCTTGGGACTAGCGGGAATCGGGGAGCTGTTTTTT.

The V call is TRBV19, the J call TRBJ2-2; 9 bases fit TRBD1. Per germline, CDR1 LNHDA and CDR2 SQIVND (reference sequence). The CDR3 is made up of 14 amino acids. V lost 6 bases to trimming and J lost 3 bases; unmatched junction nucleotides: 2. The CDR3 DNA reads as TGTGCCAGTAGGGGACAGGGCCACACCGGGGAGCTGTTTTTT. As protein: CASRGQGHTGELFF.

This chain uses TRBV10-3 with TRBJ1-1; D is ambiguous. Germline lookup yields CDR1 ENHRY and CDR2 SYGVKD. The germline V and J ends were trimmed by 0 bases and 1 base, with 15 bases remaining between them. The CDR3 runs to 17 residues. The CDR3 spells CAISESKGTTGNTEAFF. CDR3 coding DNA: TGTGCCATCAGTGAGTCAAAGGGAACAACGGGGAACACTGAAGCTTTCTTT.

The chain joins TRBV27 to TRBJ2-3; no firm D call. The length of the CDR3 is 14 residues. Germline CDR1 and CDR2: MNHEY and SMNVEV (reference sequence). V was trimmed by 3 bases and J by 2 bases, leaving 9 bases between them. The DNA for the CDR3 is TGTGCCAGCAGTTTCCTCCCGCCCACAGATACGCAGTATTTT. This translates into CASSFLPPTDTQYF.

The rearrangement uses TRBV5-1 and TRBJ1-6; D uncertain. The CDR3 extends over 18 amino acids. From germline, CDR1 is SGHRS and CDR2 YFSETQ. V was cut by 0 bases and J by 0 bases, with 13 bases left in between. The CDR3 region has the DNA TGCGCCAGCAGCTTGGAAGGCGACCTTAGCTCCTATAATTCACCCCTCCACTTT. Its translation: CASSLEGDLSSYNSPLHF.

This clone appeared a few times. This chain links TRBV6-5 with TRBJ2-1; 12 bases map to TRBD2. V dropped 5 bases and J dropped 8; count of bases not matched to a gene: 7. CDR1 and CDR2 from the germline V gene are MNHEY and SVGAGI. The CDR3 runs 15 residues. Here the CDR3 DNA reads TGTGCCAGCAGTCCATCGACTAGCGGGAGTTATGAGCAGTTCTTC. Its translation is CASSPSTSGSYEQFF.

This chain links TRBV7-2 with TRBJ2-7; 8 bases fit TRBD2. Germline V CDR1 and CDR2: SGHTA, FQGNSA. The CDR3 spans 14 residues. V shed 5 bases, J shed 6 bases, and the junction held 9 bases outside the gene matches. The CDR3, as DNA: TGTGCCAGCAGCCCGCAGAGCGGGAGAAGCGAGCAGTACTTC. Residues: CASSPQSGRSEQYF.

This chain uses TRBV7-8 with TRBJ1-1; D call uncertain. CDR3 size: 14 residues. Between the trimmed V and J ends, which lost 5 bases and 3 bases, there was a span of 13 bases. CDR1 SGHVS and CDR2 FQNEAQ come from the germline V gene. CDR3 DNA: TGTGCCAGCAGCCTACAGCCCGGGGACACTGAAGCTTTCTTT. Translation: CASSLQPGDTEAFF.

The chain has TRBV6-5 and TRBJ2-3; the D is unclear. The CDR3 is 13 amino acids. V lost 2 bases to trimming and J lost 0 bases, with 3 bases between them. CDR1 is MNHEY and CDR2 is SVGAGI in the germline V gene. The CDR3 nucleotides are TGTGCCAGCAGTTACATAAGCACAGATACGCAGTATTTT. Translated: CASSYISTDTQYF.

The chain employs TRBV7-2 and TRBJ2-3; 12 bases line up with TRBD2. Germline trimming cut 5 bases from V and 5 bases from J; bases unmatched to any gene: 8. CDR3 length: 16 amino acids. Germline-derived CDR1 and CDR2 are SGHTA and FQGNSA. The CDR3 DNA is TGTGCCAGCAGCCAACTCACTAGCGGGGGGAGAGATACGCAGTATTTT. It translates to CASSQLTSGGRDTQYF.